Shown below are 20 T cell receptor beta chains from a single sample sequenced in a study of T cells in localized non-small cell lung cancer. The assay was immunoSEQ multiplex PCR, and TCRdb's table has in-frame clones only and misses some. The sample records over 1,000 clones, 30% to 35% being singletons. The sample was normal lung tissue next to the tumor, taken before any cancer treatment. The receptors were gathered from a male donor aged 60 or older with stage I squamous cell lung carcinoma.

The table lists this clone with a few counts. The chain combines TRBV11-3 with TRBJ2-2; 8 bases agree with TRBD1. The CDR3 loop spans 15 amino acids. Germline lookup yields CDR1 SGHNT and CDR2 YENEEA. V shed 5 bases, J shed 3 bases, and the junction held 5 bases outside the gene matches. CDR3 amino acids: CASSPGTGDTGELFF. CDR3 in DNA: TGTGCCAGCAGCCCCGGGACAGGCGACACCGGGGAGCTGTTTTTT.

Relative to its sample, this clone is large. The rearrangement joins TRBV6-8 to TRBJ1-3; 8 positions agree with TRBD1. CDR3 length: 13 residues. Trimming took 6 bases from V and 2 from J; bases not matched to a gene: 0. Germline CDR1 reads MNHGY; CDR2 reads SAAAGT. Written as DNA, the CDR3 is TGTGCCAGCAGACAGGGGGCTGGAAACACCATATATTTT. Its translation is CASRQGAGNTIYF.

This clone was seen a handful of times. This sequence joins TRBV6-8 and TRBJ2-3, with D perhaps matching TRBD1 (6 bases). V gave up 2 bases and J gave up 1 base, with 10 bases separating them. CDR3 length: 15 residues. Germline CDR1 MNHGY, CDR2 SAAAGT. The CDR3 loop is CASSYGGHGTDTQYF. In DNA, the CDR3 is TGTGCCAGCAGTTACGGGGGACATGGCACAGATACGCAGTATTTT.

The rearrangement joins TRBV9 to TRBJ1-2; D is undetermined. CDR1 and CDR2 (germline): SGDLS, YYNGEE. The CDR3 is made up of 12 amino acids. V gave up 5 bases and J gave up 2 bases, with 7 bases separating them. CDR3 in amino acids: CASSDGNYGYTF. The CDR3 nucleotides read TGTGCCAGCAGTGACGGAAACTATGGCTACACCTTC. The variable domain in full, completed from reference TRBV9 and TRBJ1-2, reads DSGVTQTPKHLITATGQRVTLRCSPRSGDLSVYWYQQSLDQGLQFLIQYYNGEERAKGNILERFSAQQFPDLHSELNLSSLELGDSALYFCASSDGNYGYTFGSGTRLTVV.

The genes are TRBV6-8 and TRBJ1-1; 7 positions match TRBD1. The CDR3 contains 13 residues. CDR1 is MNHGY, CDR2 SAAAGT, per germline. J lost 7 bases, V lost 6 bases, and 8 bases had no gene match. The CDR3: CASRGTAMFEAFF. CDR3 nucleotides: TGTGCCAGCAGGGGGACAGCCATGTTTGAAGCTTTCTTT.

This chain uses TRBV28 with TRBJ1-1; D unclear. Germline V CDR1 and CDR2: MDHEN, SYDVKM. The CDR3 is 14 amino acids. V was trimmed by 3 bases and J by 1 base, leaving 9 bases between them. CDR3 nucleotide sequence: TGTGCCAGCAGTTTTCCAACGGGGAACACTGAAGCTTTCTTT. Amino acids: CASSFPTGNTEAFF. The full variable domain, in which reference TRBV28 and TRBJ1-1 provide the parts outside the CDR3, is DVKVTQSSRYLVKRTGEKVFLECVQDMDHENMFWYRQDPGLGLRLIYFSYDVKMKEKGDIPEGYSVSREKKERFSLILESASTNQTSMYLCASSFPTGNTEAFFGQGTRLTVV.

The rearrangement joins TRBV6-8 to TRBJ2-2; 9 nucleotides agree with TRBD1. Per germline, CDR1 MNHGY and CDR2 SAAAGT. The V segment lost 2 bases and the J segment 0 bases; nucleotides outside the gene matches: 1. The CDR3 consists of 16 residues. The CDR3 protein is CASSYRTGANTGELFF. The CDR3 nucleotides read TGTGCCAGCAGTTACCGGACAGGGGCGAACACCGGGGAGCTGTTTTTT.

This clone was picked up a small number of times. The CDR3 DNA reads as TGTGCCAGCAGTCCCGGCGGAGCGAACACTGAAGCTTTCTTT. It translates to CASSPGGANTEAFF. This chain uses TRBV6-8 with TRBJ1-1; no reliable D call. Germline CDR1 reads MNHGY; CDR2 reads SAAAGT. Between the trimmed V and J ends, which lost 5 bases and 1 base, there was a span of 11 bases. The CDR3 consists of 14 residues.

This clone is categorized as large (0.1 to 1%). This chain connects TRBV9 to TRBJ2-3; D unclear. Germline lookup yields CDR1 SGDLS and CDR2 YYNGEE. Trimming cost V 4 bases and J 2 bases, with 11 bases left between them. The CDR3 length is 14 residues. CDR3 protein: CASSPTDSTDTQYF. In DNA, the CDR3 is TGTGCCAGCAGCCCGACTGACTCCACAGATACGCAGTATTTT.

The V gene is TRBV12-5, the J gene TRBJ1-3, with TRBD1 as a possible D gene (6 bases). There are 16 residues in the CDR3. The V gene's germline CDR1 is LGHNT and CDR2 FRNRAP. Trimming took off 2 bases at V and 3 bases at J, with 14 bases between the two ends. The chain's CDR3 is CASGLQGPAIGNTIYF. The CDR3 DNA reads as TGTGCTAGTGGTTTGCAGGGGCCTGCAATTGGAAACACCATATATTTT.

The chain recombines TRBV11-3 with TRBJ2-7; 7 nucleotides agree with TRBD2. Germline V gene sequence: CDR1 SGHNT, CDR2 YENEEA. With 3 bases clipped from V and 7 bases from J, the junction kept 24 bases outside the gene matches. CDR3 length equals 19 residues. CDR3 DNA sequence: TGTGCCAGCAGCTTGGGGAGGGCAGGGATGGCCGACCAAGGTCGGGAGCAGTACTTC. This sequence encodes CASSLGRAGMADQGREQYF.

CDR3 region: CASSSTSGGTGELFF. DNA for the CDR3: TGCGCCAGCAGCAGCACTAGCGGGGGCACCGGGGAGCTGTTTTTT. The V call is TRBV5-1, the J call TRBJ2-2; 11 bases agree with TRBD2. CDR3 size: 15 residues. After removal of 4 bases from V and 4 bases from J, the junction contained 3 bases not matched to a gene. Looked up from germline, CDR1 is SGHRS and CDR2 is YFSETQ.

This clone was seen a handful of times. The rearrangement joins TRBV28 to TRBJ2-2; the D is unclear. CDR1 is MDHEN and CDR2 is SYDVKM in the germline V gene. The CDR3 runs 15 residues. Trimming shortened V by 5 bases and J by 0 bases, and 10 bases separated the two germline ends. The CDR3 is CASSRIVANTGELFF. The DNA for the CDR3 is TGTGCCAGCAGTCGGATAGTCGCGAACACCGGGGAGCTGTTTTTT.

This clone was picked up a small number of times. The chain combines TRBV11-3 with TRBJ2-2, with D perhaps TRBD2 (5 bases). The CDR3 has 14 residues. V was trimmed by 0 bases and J by 3 bases, leaving 5 bases between them. CDR1 is SGHNT and CDR2 is YENEEA in the germline V gene. CDR3 loop: CASSLDGDTGELFF. In DNA, the CDR3 is TGTGCCAGCAGCTTAGACGGGGACACCGGGGAGCTGTTTTTT.

The chain carries TRBV7-5 and TRBJ2-2; TRBD2, as called in the table, went unchecked against the DNA. TRBV7-5 counts as a pseudogene. The CDR3 has 14 residues. This chain's CDR3 is CASSPRLVLGELFF. The CDR3 DNA follows: TGTGCCAGCAGCCCCCGACTTGTCCTCGGGGAGCTGTTTTTT.

A few counts support this clone. V gene TRBV6-8 combines with J gene TRBJ1-2, with unresolved D. Trimming removed 2 bases at V and 5 bases at J, with 6 bases between. The CDR3 length is 12 residues. Germline CDR1 and CDR2: MNHGY and SAAAGT. CDR3 sequence reads: CASSYIGYGYTF. The DNA of the CDR3 is TGTGCCAGCAGTTACATTGGGTATGGCTACACCTTC.

The table lists this clone with a few counts. The chain has TRBV11-3 and TRBJ2-1, with D possibly being TRBD2 (6 bases). The ends were cut back, 5 bases at V and 6 bases at J, with 20 bases in the middle. The CDR3 consists of 16 residues. CDR1 is SGHNT, CDR2 YENEEA, per germline. The CDR3 here is CASSPGRDHPGNEQFF. The CDR3 region has the DNA TGTGCCAGCAGCCCCGGGCGGGACCACCCTGGCAATGAGCAGTTCTTC.

The J gene is TRBJ2-1, the V gene TRBV29-1; 9 nucleotides match TRBD1. Per the germline V gene, CDR1 is SQVTM and CDR2 is ANQGSEA. The CDR3 extends over 13 amino acids. Losses at the gene ends were 6 bases for V and 7 bases for J; bases not matched to a gene: 7. CDR3 nucleotide sequence: TGCAGCGTGGGACAGGGTATGAGGAATGAGCAGTTCTTC. This encodes CSVGQGMRNEQFF.

This clone counts as medium-sized. The chain is built from TRBV7-2 and TRBJ2-2; 7 bases are a match to TRBD1. Germline CDR1 is SGHTA and CDR2 is FQGNSA. The CDR3 has 16 amino acids. Trimming removed 3 bases from V and 0 bases from J; junction bases left unmatched: 4. The CDR3 DNA reads as TGTGCCAGCAGCTTCCGGACAGGAGCGAACACCGGGGAGCTGTTTTTT. This encodes CASSFRTGANTGELFF.

The CDR3 DNA reads TGCGCCAGCAGCTTCAGTAGCGGGACGAATGAGCAGTTCTTC. As protein: CASSFSSGTNEQFF. The chain has TRBV5-1 and TRBJ2-1, with 8 bases lining up with TRBD2. V lost 2 bases and J lost 7; bases outside the gene matches: 5. CDR1 is SGHRS, CDR2 YFSETQ, per germline. CDR3 length: 14 amino acids.